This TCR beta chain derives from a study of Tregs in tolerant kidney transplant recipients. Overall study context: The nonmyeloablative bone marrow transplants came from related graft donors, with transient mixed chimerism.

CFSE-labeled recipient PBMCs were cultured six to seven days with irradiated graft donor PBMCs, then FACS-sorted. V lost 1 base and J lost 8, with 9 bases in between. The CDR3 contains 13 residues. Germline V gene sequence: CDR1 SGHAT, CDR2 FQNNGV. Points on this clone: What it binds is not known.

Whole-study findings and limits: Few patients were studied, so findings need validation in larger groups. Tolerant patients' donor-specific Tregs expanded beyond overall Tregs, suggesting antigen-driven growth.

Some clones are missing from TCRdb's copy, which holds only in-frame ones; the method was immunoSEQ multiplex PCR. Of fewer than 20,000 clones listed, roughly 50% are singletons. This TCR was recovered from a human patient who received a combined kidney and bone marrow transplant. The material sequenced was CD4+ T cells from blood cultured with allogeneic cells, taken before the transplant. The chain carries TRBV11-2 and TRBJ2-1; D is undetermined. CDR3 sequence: CASSLGSLYEQFF. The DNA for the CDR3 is TGTGCCAGCAGCTTAGGGAGTCTGTATGAGCAGTTCTTC.